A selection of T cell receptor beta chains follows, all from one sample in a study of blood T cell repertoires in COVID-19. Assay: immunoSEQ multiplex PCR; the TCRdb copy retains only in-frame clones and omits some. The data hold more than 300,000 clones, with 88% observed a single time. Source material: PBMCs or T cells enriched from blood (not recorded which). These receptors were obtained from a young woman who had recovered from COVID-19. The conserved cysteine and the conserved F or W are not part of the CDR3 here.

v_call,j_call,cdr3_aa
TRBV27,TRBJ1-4,ASSRQGSEKLF
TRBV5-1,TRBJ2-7,ASSPLAGVNSYEQY
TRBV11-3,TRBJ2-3,ASSFGTSGGSTDTQY
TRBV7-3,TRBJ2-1,ASSLTFKRGDNEQF
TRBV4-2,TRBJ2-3,ASSQDLGGVTDTQY
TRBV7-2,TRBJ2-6,ASSSSRDRNSGANVLT
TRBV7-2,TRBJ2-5,ASSLVGGQETQY
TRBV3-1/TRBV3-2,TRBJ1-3,ASSDQTGRSLPGNTIY
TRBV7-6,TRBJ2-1,ASSLTGSTYNEQF
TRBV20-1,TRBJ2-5,SASAGGGSKETQY
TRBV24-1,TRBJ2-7,ATSDPRRGVYEQY
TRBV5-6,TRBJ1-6,ASSFGQVNSPLH
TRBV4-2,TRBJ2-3,ASSARQGTSTDTQY
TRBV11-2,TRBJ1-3,ASSPNGGGAANTIY
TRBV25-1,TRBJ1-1,ASSVQGPPNTEAF
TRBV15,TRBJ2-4,ATTTGGAQNIQY
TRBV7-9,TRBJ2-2,ASSWDTPWDTGELF
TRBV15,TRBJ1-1,ATSSDTTGRDTEAF
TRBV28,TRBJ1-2,ATATGPANYGYT
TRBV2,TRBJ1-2,ASTAGYNYGYT
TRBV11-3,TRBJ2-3,ASSSAGTDTQY
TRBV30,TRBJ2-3,AWSVMGSPSTDTQY
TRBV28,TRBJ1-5,ASSLWPTGTGGSYGNQPQH
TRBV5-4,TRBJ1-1,ASSPDRGFTEAF
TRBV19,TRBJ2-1,ASSIDPGGHYNEQF
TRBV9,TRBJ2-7,ASSFGTGSSYEQY
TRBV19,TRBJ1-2,ASSINGALGYDGYT
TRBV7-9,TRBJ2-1,ASKEWGLADYNEQF
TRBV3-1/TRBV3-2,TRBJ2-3,ASSQDDGDAQY
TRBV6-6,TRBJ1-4,ASRDGQEKLF
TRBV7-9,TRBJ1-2,ASSSLLKQGDYGYT
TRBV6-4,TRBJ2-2,ASSSANTGELF
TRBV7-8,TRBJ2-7,ASSLSSGVSYEQY
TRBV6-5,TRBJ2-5,ATSSGGAKTQY
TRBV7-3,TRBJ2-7,ASSPGQGVYEQY
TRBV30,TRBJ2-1,AWAPGTSGGADQF
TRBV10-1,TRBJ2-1,ASDGLAGVEQF
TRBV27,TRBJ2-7,ASSPGTVPYEQY
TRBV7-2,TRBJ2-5,ASSTDWSQETQY
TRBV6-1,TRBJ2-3,ASSEGRGKDTQY
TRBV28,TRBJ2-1,ASSSPRQGLGYNEQF
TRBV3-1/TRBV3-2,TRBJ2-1,ASKSEGGAKYNEQF
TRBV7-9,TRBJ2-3,ASSPSQTQY
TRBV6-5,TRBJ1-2,ASSLDRDLYGYT
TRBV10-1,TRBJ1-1,ASSVTGNTEAF
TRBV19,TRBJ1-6,ASSMDRVSSPLH
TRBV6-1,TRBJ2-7,ASSEARTGVTYEQY
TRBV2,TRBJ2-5,ASLQPGAVPQETQY
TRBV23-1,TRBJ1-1,ASSQSDIRTVEAF
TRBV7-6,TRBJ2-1,ASSLGRLAGPSSYNEQF
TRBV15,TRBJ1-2,ATSTDRWSGYT
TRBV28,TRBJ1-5,AITGQSNQPQH
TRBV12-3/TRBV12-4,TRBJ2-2,ASKEDTGELF
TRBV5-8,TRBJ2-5,ASSLRFGGSKGTQY
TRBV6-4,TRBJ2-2,ASSDQPGGDTGELF
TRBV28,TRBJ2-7,ASSSPGISYEQY